This paragraph reports one TCR beta chain. The source of the sample is a study of shared clonotypes between healthy human individuals. Libraries were prepared by immunoSEQ multiplex PCR; TCRdb keeps only in-frame clonotypes and omits some of them. The sample records roughly 330,000 clones, about 74% being singletons. The V and J ends lost 4 bases and 4 bases, in that order; junction bases with no gene match: 7. The CDR3 totals 15 residues. Sequenced sample: memory CD4+ T cells sorted from blood. As to subset: CD45RA-negative fraction. The V call is TRBV23-1, the J call TRBJ2-3, with 8 bases lining up with TRBD2. TRBV23-1 is treated as an ORF (open reading frame) with a function not yet certain. The receptor was isolated from a man aged 30-40 years in good health. The CDR3 is CASSLSGMGADTQYF. The CDR3 DNA follows: TGCGCCAGCAGTCTTAGCGGGATGGGGGCAGATACGCAGTATTTT.